This TCR beta chain is drawn from a study of blood T cell repertoires in COVID-19. About the research overall: The analysed material was cDNA or gDNA that came from T cells, B-cell-depleted T cells, or PBMCs.

Enrollees, about 18 to 89 years old, lived in 24 US areas. In assigning cohorts, the study relied on participant-reported clinical history. Measured with immunoSEQ multiplex PCR; TCRdb has only the in-frame clones, and not every one. The sample lists approximately 450,000 clones, approximately 90% occurring once. The clonotype comes from a man aged 30-40 years who had recovered from COVID-19. Specimen: PBMCs or T cells enriched from blood (not recorded which).

Here the CDR3 DNA reads TGTGCCAGCAGTGCTGGGGCTAATTCACCCCTCCACTTT. Residues: CASSAGANSPLHF. The chain joins TRBV2 to TRBJ1-6, with a tentative D call TRBD1 (5 bases). Germline V gives CDR1 SNHLY, CDR2 FYNNEI. The CDR3 is 13 residues long. Trimming shortened V by 4 bases and J by 6 bases, and 7 bases separated the two germline ends.